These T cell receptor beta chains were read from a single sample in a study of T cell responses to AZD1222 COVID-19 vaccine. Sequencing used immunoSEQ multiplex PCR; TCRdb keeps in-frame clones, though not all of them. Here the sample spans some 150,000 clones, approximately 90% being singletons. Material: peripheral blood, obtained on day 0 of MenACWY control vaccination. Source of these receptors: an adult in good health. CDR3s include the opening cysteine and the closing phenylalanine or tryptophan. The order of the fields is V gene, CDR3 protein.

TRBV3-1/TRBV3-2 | CASSQDRVRDNYEQYF
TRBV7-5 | CARSLGDRGTEAFF
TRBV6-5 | CASRDWDNSPLHF
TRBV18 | CASSPLASADTQYF
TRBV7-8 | CASRPDGTGRATEAFF
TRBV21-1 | CASLSVIEQFF
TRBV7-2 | CASSLARATVGNTIYF
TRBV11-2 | CASSLDPRGLGYGYTF
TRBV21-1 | CASSKTRTSRDTDTQYF
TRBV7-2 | CASSRDRGNEQFF
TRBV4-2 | CASSQDWRGGSYEQYF
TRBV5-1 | CASSLGGPNEKLFF
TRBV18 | CASSPFTGTGDYGYTF
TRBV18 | CASSPIAGSYNEQFF
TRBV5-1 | CASSLRTSLSYEQYF
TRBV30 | CAWSSGFGSPLHF
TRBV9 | CASSLRGDTQYF
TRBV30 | CAWSVEGVNYGYTF
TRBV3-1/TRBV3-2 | CASSQGRASTEAFF
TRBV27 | CASSRGLTNEKLFF
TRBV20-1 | CSARGGVEAFF
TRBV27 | CASSHLLQGQGGYEQYF
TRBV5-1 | CASSLEGETQYF
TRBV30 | CAWSVGGVSNQPQHF
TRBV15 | CATSRDSGEKLFF
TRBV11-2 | CASSLDRGYEQYF
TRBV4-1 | CASSPSRGAEAFF
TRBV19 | CASSIRSRRGQAGANVLTF